This paragraph reports one T cell receptor beta chain. Its antigen remains unknown. Profiled with immunoSEQ multiplex PCR; TCRdb holds only in-frame clones, not every one. The table lists approximately 61,000 clones, more than 85% of them singletons. V was clipped by 3 bases and J by 2 bases, with 16 bases between them. Looked up from germline, CDR1 is MNHEY and CDR2 is SVGAGI. The length of the CDR3 is 16 residues. The data stem from a study of OX40 agonist ivuxolimab in advanced cancers. Study-wide background: Earlier anti-PD-1, anti-PD-L1 or anti-CTLA-4 therapy was permitted; under 50% had received some.

Whole-study results and caveats: Antigen specificity was not determined for the expanded peripheral T cells.

The sample here was CD4+ or CD8+ T cells sorted from blood, taken in a trial of the OX40 agonist ivuxolimab. The rearrangement links TRBV6-5 to TRBJ2-5; D gene ambiguous. This sequence originates from an adult with an advanced solid tumor such as melanoma, head and neck, liver or kidney cancer. The CDR3 nucleotides are TGTGCCAGCAGTTATCACCCCCAAGGCAGGCAAGAGACCCAGTACTTC. This gives the protein CASSYHPQGRQETQYF.